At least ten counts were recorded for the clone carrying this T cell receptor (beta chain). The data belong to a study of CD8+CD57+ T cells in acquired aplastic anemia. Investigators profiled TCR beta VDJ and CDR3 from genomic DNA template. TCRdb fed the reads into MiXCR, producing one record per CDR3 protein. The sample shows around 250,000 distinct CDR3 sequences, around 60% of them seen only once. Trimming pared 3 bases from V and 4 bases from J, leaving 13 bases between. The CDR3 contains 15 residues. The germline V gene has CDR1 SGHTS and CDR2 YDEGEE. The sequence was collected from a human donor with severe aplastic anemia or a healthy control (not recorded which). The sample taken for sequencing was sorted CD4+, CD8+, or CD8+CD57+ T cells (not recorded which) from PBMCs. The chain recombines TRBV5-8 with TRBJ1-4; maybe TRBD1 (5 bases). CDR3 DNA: TGTGCCAGCAGCTCAAACAGGTGGAGTAATGAAAAACTGTTTTTT. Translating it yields CASSSNRWSNEKLFF.